This entry features one T cell receptor (beta chain) sequence. The target antigen is unknown. This sample stems from a study of T cell responses to AZD1222 COVID-19 vaccine. The study's findings and limits: Only 5 to 7 AZD1222 recipients tested seropositive at baseline. Dominant at 160-218 and 743-854, vaccine-associated CD4 TCRs also spanned spike. Nearly half of unique spike-specific TCRs reportedly avoided B.1.351 and B.1.1.7 mutated regions. Mostly white British, mostly female donors; authors suggested clonal diversity may be underestimated.

Clones were sequenced by immunoSEQ multiplex PCR, and TCRdb holds only the in-frame ones, with some missing. Of more than 75,000 clones in the sample, less than 95% were seen once. The sequence derives from an adult who received the AZD1222 COVID-19 vaccine. The material was peripheral blood, obtained 28 days after the second AZD1222 dose.

CDR3 region: CASRGTDTQYF. CDR3 bases: TGTGCCAGTCGGGGCACAGATACGCAGTATTTT. The rearrangement uses TRBV12-3 or TRBV12-4 and TRBJ2-3; D remains unclear. The V end lost 9 bases, the J end lost 1 base, and 5 bases lay between the germline ends. The length of the CDR3 is 11 residues.